Described below is a single T cell receptor (beta chain) sequence and its context. In this sample, this clonotype turned up many times. This receptor's antigen is unknown. Nothing much larger sits one base from this clone, and base qualities are not available. Ophthalmopathy patients were characterized by moderately to severely active disease, a Clinical Activity Score of at least 3, a NOSPECS grade of at least 4, and a disease duration under 3 months. Patients were excluded if they had other autoimmune diseases, uncontrolled infections, pregnancy or lactation. Diagnosis was based on clinical symptoms, serum thyroxine, TRAb, thyroid ultrasound and orbital computed tomography. Using Ficoll-Paque density gradient centrifugation, PBMCs were isolated from less than 11 ml of fresh peripheral blood. Trizol reagent was used to extract the total RNA, and its quality was then checked on an Agilent 2100 Bioanalyzer.

For repertoire sequencing, the TCR beta CDR3 regions were amplified from RNA transcripts. The first round was an RT-PCR using HTBI primers with the Qiagen OneStep RT-PCR kit, and this first round was followed by a second-round multiplex PCR, then size selection and purification. Libraries were sequenced on an Illumina HiSeq2000 using paired-end 100 bp reads. The paper's data handling went like this. SOAPnuke was used to process the reads, throwing out any read that had adapters, had uncalled bases, had a mean Phred below 15, or lacked an exact constant-primer or identifier match. High-quality paired reads were merged with COPE v1.2.5. Each unique nucleotide sequence was treated as a clonotype, and MiTCR v1.1 was used to align the clonotypes to the IMGT TRB V, D and J references. The analysis was limited to V-J combinations with a frequency above 0.0001, which together covered 99% to 99.2% of repertoires. For each V-J combination, a TCR clonal expansion and chaos score was defined as F50 clonal expansion divided by the chaos observed in the TCRdist matrix. Welch's t-statistics and random forest were used to reduce features to about 14 V-J combinations, which were fed into a naive Bayes classifier. The Morisita-Horn index was used to measure how similar the thyroid and blood repertoires were. TCRdb reran the public reads through fastp at Q25 and MiXCR, keeping productive beta chains. Rows matching on CDR3 protein sequence are summarized as one entry with the most common DNA and genes. The V and J calls reflect TCRdb's pipeline rather than the authors' work. This sample gives under 350,000 distinct CDR3 sequences in total; around a sixth of them show up just once. More than 9% of the sample is held by the ten biggest clonotypes.

This entry belongs to a study of Graves' ophthalmopathy and Graves' hyperthyroidism (dated by TCRdb to between 2017 and 2018). About the study as a whole: Peripheral blood was collected at initial diagnosis, before any treatment. In total, 135 blood samples were TCR-sequenced: fewer than 50 ophthalmopathy, approximately 80 hyperthyroidism and some 17 hyperthyroidism-to-ophthalmopathy patients. To explore V-J signatures that distinguish ophthalmopathy from hyperthyroidism, a discovery set of more than 90 patients was enrolled, made up of approximately 45 with ophthalmopathy and under 65 with stable hyperthyroidism. An independent validation cohort was composed of around 19 hyperthyroidism patients and 15 to 17 patients who later progressed from hyperthyroidism to ophthalmopathy. In about six hyperthyroidism patients, T-cell repertoires of thyroid tissue and blood were compared. Following sample collection, hyperthyroidism patients were given methimazole at a starting dose of 30 mg daily, and ophthalmopathy patients were given high-dose intravenous methylprednisolone. The study used TCR beta repertoire signatures to distinguish Graves' ophthalmopathy from Graves' hyperthyroidism and to predict progression to ophthalmopathy. The paper's findings and limits, for the study overall: Most expanded thyroid clonotypes with frequency above 0.001 were also detected in blood, suggesting blood repertoires may reflect the thyroid immune response. In validation, the model predicted ophthalmopathy progression with nearly 71% sensitivity and approximately 75% specificity; about a dozen predicted patients were CT-confirmed with GO in a median of approximately 6.2 months. Ophthalmopathy was separated from stable hyperthyroidism by the 13-signature model with more than 85% sensitivity and around 81% specificity in cross-validation and with 80%/75% in the test set. Sample size was not predetermined statistically, and investigators were not blinded to group allocation.

CDR1 DFQATT and CDR2 SNEGSKA were looked up in the germline V gene (reference sequence). The junction carries 10 bases between V and J, which are trimmed by 5 bases and 0 bases respectively. Taken from cysteine to phenylalanine, the CDR3 has 13 residues. Of all the DNA, just the CDR3 is kept, 39 bases in frame from base 1. The sequencing input was peripheral blood. This TCR came from an adult man with Graves' ophthalmopathy. The chain employs TRBV20-1 and TRBJ1-2; no D segment can be confidently identified. The CDR3 here reads CSAPDLANYGYTF. DNA sequence: TGCAGTGCTCCGGACTTAGCTAACTATGGCTACACCTTC.